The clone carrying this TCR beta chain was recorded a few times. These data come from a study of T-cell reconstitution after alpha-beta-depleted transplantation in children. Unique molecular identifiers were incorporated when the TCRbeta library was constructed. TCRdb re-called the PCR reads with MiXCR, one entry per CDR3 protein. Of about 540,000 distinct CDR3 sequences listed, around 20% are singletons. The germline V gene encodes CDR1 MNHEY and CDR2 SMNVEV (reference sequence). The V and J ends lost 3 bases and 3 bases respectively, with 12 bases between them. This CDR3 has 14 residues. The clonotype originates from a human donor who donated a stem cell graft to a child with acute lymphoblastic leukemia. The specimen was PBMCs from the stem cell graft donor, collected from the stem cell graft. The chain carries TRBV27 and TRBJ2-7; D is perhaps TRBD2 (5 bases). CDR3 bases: TGTGCCAGCAGTTTCACAGAAGAGGGCTACGAGCAGTACTTC. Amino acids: CASSFTEEGYEQYF.